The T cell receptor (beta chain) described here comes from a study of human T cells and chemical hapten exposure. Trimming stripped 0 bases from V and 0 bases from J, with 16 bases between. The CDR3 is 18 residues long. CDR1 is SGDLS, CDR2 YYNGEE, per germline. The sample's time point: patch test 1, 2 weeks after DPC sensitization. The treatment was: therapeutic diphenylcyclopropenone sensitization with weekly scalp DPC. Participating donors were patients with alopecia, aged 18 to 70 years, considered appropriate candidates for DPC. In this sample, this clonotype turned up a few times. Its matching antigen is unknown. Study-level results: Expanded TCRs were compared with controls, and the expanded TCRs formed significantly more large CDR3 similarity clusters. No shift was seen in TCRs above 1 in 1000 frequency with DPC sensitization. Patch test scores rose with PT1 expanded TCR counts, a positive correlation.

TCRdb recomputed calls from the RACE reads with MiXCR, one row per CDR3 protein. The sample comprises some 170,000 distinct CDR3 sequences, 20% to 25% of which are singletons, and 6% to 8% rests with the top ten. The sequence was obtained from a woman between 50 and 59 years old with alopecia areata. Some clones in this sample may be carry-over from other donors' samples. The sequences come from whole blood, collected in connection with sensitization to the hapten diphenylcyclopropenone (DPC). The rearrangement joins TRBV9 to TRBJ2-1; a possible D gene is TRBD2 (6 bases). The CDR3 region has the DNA TGTGCCAGCAGCGTAGGCCTGCTAGCGTCCTCCTCCTACAATGAGCAGTTCTTC. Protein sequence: CASSVGLLASSSYNEQFF.